What follows describes a single T cell receptor beta chain. The sample originates from a study of blood T cell repertoires in COVID-19. Study-wide background: There were acute and convalescent COVID-19 samples, and they came from the United States, Italy and Spain. PBMCs, B-cell-depleted T cells, or T cells provided the cDNA or gDNA that made up the material.

As handled by the study authors: Reference gene primer amplification in the assay estimated nucleated cell counts. The assay was immunoSEQ multiplex PCR, and TCRdb's table has in-frame clones only and misses some. That table supplies the V and J calls and clone size; D and trimming were determined from the DNA. The sample lists roughly 190,000 clones; approximately 86% were seen once. The V end lost 3 bases, the J end lost 0 bases, and 13 bases lay between the germline ends. The CDR3 sequence is 15 residues long. Germline-derived CDR1 and CDR2 are SGDLS and YYNGEE. The TCR comes from a man aged 25-40 years with acute or convalescent COVID-19. V gene TRBV9 combines with J gene TRBJ2-7; D may be TRBD2 (6 bases). The sequencing sample was made of peripheral blood. Here the CDR3 reads CASSEEAGSSYEQYF. The DNA of the CDR3 is TGTGCCAGCAGCGAGGAAGCGGGTAGCTCCTACGAGCAGTACTTC.